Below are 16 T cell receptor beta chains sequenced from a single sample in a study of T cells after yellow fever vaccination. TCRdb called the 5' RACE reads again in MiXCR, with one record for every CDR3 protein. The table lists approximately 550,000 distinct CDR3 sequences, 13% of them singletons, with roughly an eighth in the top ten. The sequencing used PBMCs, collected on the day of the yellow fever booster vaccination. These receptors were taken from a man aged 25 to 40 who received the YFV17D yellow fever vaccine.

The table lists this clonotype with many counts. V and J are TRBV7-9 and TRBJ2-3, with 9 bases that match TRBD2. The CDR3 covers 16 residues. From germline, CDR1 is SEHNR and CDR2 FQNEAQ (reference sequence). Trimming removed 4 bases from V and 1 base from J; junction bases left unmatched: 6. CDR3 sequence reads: CASSSAGGPGTDTQYF. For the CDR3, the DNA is TGTGCCAGCAGCTCCGCGGGAGGGCCAGGCACAGATACGCAGTATTTT.

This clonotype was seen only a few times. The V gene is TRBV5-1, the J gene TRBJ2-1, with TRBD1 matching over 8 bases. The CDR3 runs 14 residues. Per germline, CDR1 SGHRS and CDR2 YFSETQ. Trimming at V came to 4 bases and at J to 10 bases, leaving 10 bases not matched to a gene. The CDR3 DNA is TGCGCCAGCAGCCCCGACAGGGGAGTCGGCGAGCAGTTCTTC. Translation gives CASSPDRGVGEQFF.

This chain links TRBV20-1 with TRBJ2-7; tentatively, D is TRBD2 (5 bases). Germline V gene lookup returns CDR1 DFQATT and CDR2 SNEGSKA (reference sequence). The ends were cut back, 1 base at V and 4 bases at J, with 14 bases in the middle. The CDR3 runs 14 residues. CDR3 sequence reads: CSARVGVGGYEQYF. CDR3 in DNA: TGCAGTGCTAGAGTCGGGGTTGGCGGATACGAGCAGTACTTC.

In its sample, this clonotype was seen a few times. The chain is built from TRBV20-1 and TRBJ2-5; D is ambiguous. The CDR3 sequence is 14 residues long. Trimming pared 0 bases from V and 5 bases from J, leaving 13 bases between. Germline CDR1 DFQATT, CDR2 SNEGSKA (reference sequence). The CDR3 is CSARDSRGLETQYF. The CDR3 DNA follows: TGCAGTGCTAGAGATTCTCGAGGCCTTGAGACCCAGTACTTC.

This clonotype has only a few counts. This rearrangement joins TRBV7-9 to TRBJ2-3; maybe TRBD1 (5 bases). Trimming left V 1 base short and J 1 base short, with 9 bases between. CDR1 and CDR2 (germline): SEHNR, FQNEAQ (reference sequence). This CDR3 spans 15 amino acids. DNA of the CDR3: TGTGCCAGCAGCTTAGAGGGGCTCGGCACAGATACGCAGTATTTT. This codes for CASSLEGLGTDTQYF. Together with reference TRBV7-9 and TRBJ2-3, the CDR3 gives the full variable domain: DTGVSQNPRHKITKRGQNVTFRCDPISEHNRLYWYRQTLGQGPEFLTYFQNEAQLEKSRLLSDRFSAERPKGSFSTLEIQRTEQGDSAMYLCASSLEGLGTDTQYFGPGTRLTVL.

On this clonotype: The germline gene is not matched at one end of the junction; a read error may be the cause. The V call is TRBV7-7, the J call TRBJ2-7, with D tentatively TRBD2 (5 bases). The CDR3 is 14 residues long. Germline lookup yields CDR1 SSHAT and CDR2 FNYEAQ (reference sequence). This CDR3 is CASSLTPSGGEQYF. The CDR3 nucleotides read TGTGCTAGCAGCTTAACCCCATCCGGAGGCGAGCAGTACTTC.

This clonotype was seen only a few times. The CDR3 DNA follows: TGCAGCGTAGGGTTGTGGAGATCAGATGAGCAGTTCTTC. It yields the protein CSVGLWRSDEQFF. The chain recombines TRBV29-1 with TRBJ2-1; no clear D. The V end lost 6 bases, the J end lost 8 bases, and 17 bases lay between the germline ends. The V gene's germline CDR1 is SQVTM and CDR2 ANQGSEA. There are 13 residues in the CDR3.

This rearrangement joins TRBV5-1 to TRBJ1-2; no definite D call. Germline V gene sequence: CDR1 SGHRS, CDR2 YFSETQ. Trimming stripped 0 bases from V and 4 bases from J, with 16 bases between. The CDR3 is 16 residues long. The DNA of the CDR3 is TGCGCCAGCAGCTTGGGACCGCTCTCACCCCCCTATGGCTACACCTTC. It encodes CASSLGPLSPPYGYTF.

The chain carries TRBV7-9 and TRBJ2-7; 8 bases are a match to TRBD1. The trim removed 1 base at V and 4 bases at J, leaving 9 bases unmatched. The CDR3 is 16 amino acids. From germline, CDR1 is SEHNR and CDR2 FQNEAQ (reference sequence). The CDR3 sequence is CASSLGVQGEWYEQYF. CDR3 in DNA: TGTGCCAGCAGCTTAGGGGTACAGGGGGAATGGTACGAGCAGTACTTC. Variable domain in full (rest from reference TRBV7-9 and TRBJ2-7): DTGVSQNPRHKITKRGQNVTFRCDPISEHNRLYWYRQTLGQGPEFLTYFQNEAQLEKSRLLSDRFSAERPKGSFSTLEIQRTEQGDSAMYLCASSLGVQGEWYEQYFGPGTRLTVT.

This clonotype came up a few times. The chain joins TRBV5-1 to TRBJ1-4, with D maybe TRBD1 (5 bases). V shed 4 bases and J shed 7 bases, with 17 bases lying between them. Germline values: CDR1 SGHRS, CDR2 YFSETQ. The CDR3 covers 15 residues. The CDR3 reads CASSPSPSGGEKLFF. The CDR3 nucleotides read TGCGCCAGCAGCCCGTCCCCTTCGGGGGGTGAAAAACTGTTTTTT.

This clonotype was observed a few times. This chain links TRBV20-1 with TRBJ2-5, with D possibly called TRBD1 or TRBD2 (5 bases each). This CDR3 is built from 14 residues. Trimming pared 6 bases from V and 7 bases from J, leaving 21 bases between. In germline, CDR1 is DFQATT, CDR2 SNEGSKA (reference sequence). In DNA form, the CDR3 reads TGCAGTGCGAAAACCGGGACCCAGTCTGGGACCCAGTACTTC. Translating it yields CSAKTGTQSGTQYF.

As DNA, the CDR3 is TGCGCCAGCAGCCGACAATCCGATAGGGATGAGCAGTTCTTC. Translation gives CASSRQSDRDEQFF. The chain joins TRBV5-1 to TRBJ2-1; D uncertain. Trimming pared 4 bases from V and 8 bases from J, leaving 16 bases between. This CDR3 is built from 14 residues. Germline V lookup: CDR1 SGHRS, CDR2 YFSETQ.

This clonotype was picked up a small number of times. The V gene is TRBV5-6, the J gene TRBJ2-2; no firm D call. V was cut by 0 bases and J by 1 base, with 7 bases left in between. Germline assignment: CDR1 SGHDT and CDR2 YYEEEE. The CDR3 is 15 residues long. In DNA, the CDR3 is TGTGCCAGCAGCTTGGGTTTCAGGAACACCGGGGAGCTGTTTTTT. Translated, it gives CASSLGFRNTGELFF.

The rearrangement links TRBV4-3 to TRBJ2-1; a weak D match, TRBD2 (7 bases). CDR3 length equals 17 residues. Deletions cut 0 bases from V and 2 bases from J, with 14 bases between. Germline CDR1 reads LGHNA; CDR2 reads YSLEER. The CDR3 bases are TGCGCCAGCAGCCAAGATCAGGCCGGGGGGCCCTACAATGAGCAGTTCTTC. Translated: CASSQDQAGGPYNEQFF.

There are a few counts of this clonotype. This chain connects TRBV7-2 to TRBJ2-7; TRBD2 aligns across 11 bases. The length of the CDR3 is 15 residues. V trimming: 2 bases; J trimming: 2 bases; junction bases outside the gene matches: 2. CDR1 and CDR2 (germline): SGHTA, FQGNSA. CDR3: CASSLQTSGTYEQYF. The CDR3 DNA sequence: TGTGCCAGCAGCTTACAGACTAGCGGGACCTACGAGCAGTACTTC.

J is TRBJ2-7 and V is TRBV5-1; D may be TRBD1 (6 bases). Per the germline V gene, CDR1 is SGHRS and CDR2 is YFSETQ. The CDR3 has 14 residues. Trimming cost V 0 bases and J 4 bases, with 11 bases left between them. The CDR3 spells CASSLGTAEYEQYF. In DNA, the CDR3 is TGCGCCAGCAGCTTGGGGACAGCAGAATACGAGCAGTACTTC.